Presented here are 10 T cell receptor beta chains from one specimen sequenced in a study of blood T cell repertoires in COVID-19. Clones were sequenced by immunoSEQ multiplex PCR, and TCRdb holds only the in-frame ones, with some missing. The sample contains some 190,000 clones, approximately 86% of which appear only once. Sequenced sample: peripheral blood. Receptor source: a man younger than 40 with acute or convalescent COVID-19.

The chain links TRBV6-2 or TRBV6-3 to TRBJ2-2; D is unresolved. V was clipped by 6 bases and J by 1 base, with 9 bases between them. Germline V CDR1 and CDR2: MNHEY, SVGEGT. The CDR3 has 14 amino acids. The CDR3 nucleotides are TGTGCCAGCAGCATAAAAATGAACACCGGGGAGCTGTTTTTT. Residues: CASSIKMNTGELFF.

The gene calls are TRBV5-4 and TRBJ1-5, with 9 bases lining up with TRBD1. The CDR3 length is 19 residues. V gave up 4 bases and J gave up 0 bases; unmatched junction bases: 14. Germline V gene sequence: CDR1 SGHNT, CDR2 YYREEE (reference sequence). CDR3 region: CASSVSPGTGQDSNQPQHF. In DNA, the CDR3 is TGTGCCAGCAGCGTCTCACCCGGGACAGGGCAAGATAGCAATCAGCCCCAGCATTTT.

The V call is TRBV18, the J call TRBJ2-2, with D hard to call. Germline V gene data show CDR1 as KGHSH and CDR2 as LQKENI. This CDR3 comprises 14 residues. V shed 6 bases and J shed 0 bases, with 8 bases lying between them. CDR3 in DNA: TGTGCCAGCTCGCGAGGCGCGAACACCGGGGAGCTGTTTTTT. This translates into CASSRGANTGELFF. Combining the CDR3 with reference TRBV18 and TRBJ2-2 gives the whole variable domain NAGVMQNPRHLVRRRGQEARLRCSPMKGHSHVYWYRQLPEEGLKFMVYLQKENIIDESGMPKERFSAEFPKEGPSILRIQQVVRGDSAAYFCASSRGANTGELFFGEGSRLTVL.

This clone was detected only a few times. The chain combines TRBV27 with TRBJ2-7; 7 bases are a match to TRBD1. The ends lost 8 bases at V and 5 bases at J; junction bases unmatched: 3. Germline V lookup: CDR1 MNHEY, CDR2 SMNVEV (reference sequence). This CDR3 has 11 amino acids. The CDR3 nucleotides are TGTGCCAGCCACAGGGGCGACGAGCAGTACTTC. Protein product: CASHRGDEQYF.

The chain links TRBV7-8 to TRBJ2-7; TRBD1 agrees at 7 bases. In germline, CDR1 is SGHVS, CDR2 FQNEAQ. The CDR3 length is 14 residues. Trimming removed 1 base from V and 4 bases from J; junction bases left unmatched: 4. The CDR3 protein is CASSLEGQTYEQYF. Written as DNA, the CDR3 is TGTGCCAGCAGCTTAGAGGGACAGACATACGAGCAGTACTTC.

The chain links TRBV7-2 to TRBJ2-3, with TRBD2 matching over 7 bases. This CDR3 has 15 amino acids. The V gene end was trimmed by 3 bases and the J gene end by 3 bases; junction bases not matched to a gene: 6. CDR1 is SGHTA, CDR2 FQGNSA, per germline. The CDR3 here is CASSFQAGKTDTQYF. The CDR3 coding sequence is TGTGCCAGCAGCTTTCAAGCGGGAAAAACAGATACGCAGTATTTT.

The CDR3 DNA follows: TGTGCCAGCAGCCCCGGGACAGCCCATTCGACCCCTAATCAGCCCCAGCATTTT. Its protein is CASSPGTAHSTPNQPQHF. This rearrangement joins TRBV7-8 to TRBJ1-5, with 7 bases fitting TRBD1. Germline V gene data show CDR1 as SGHVS and CDR2 as FQNEAQ. The CDR3 consists of 18 residues. Losses at the gene ends were 5 bases for V and 4 bases for J; bases not matched to a gene: 17.

CDR3 nucleotide sequence: TGTGCCAGCAGCCAAGACGTTCCCACTGAAGCTTTCTTT. It codes for CASSQDVPTEAFF. The genes are TRBV4-2 and TRBJ1-1, with no clear D. V was trimmed by 0 bases and J by 4 bases, leaving 6 bases between them. The CDR3 runs to 13 residues. Germline CDR1 reads LGHNA; CDR2 reads YNFKEQ.

Of note for this clone: Compared with germline, one end of the junction differs, possibly owing to a read error. V and J are TRBV7-7 and TRBJ2-5; 8 nucleotides align to TRBD2. Germline V lookup: CDR1 SSHAT, CDR2 FNYEAQ (reference sequence). This CDR3 contains 15 residues. The CDR3 nucleotides read TGTGCTAGCAGCTTAGTGGCGGGGGGTATTCTGGCCCAGTACTTC. Protein sequence: CASSLVAGGILAQYF.

The V gene is TRBV5-4, the J gene TRBJ1-4, with unresolved D. This CDR3 is 13 amino acids long. Trimming took 0 bases from V and 4 from J, leaving 4 bases between them. Per germline, CDR1 SGHNT and CDR2 YYREEE (reference sequence). This CDR3 reads CASSLDSNEKLFF. DNA of the CDR3: TGTGCCAGCAGCTTGGACAGTAATGAAAAACTGTTTTTT. The complete variable domain, with remaining parts taken from reference TRBV5-4 and TRBJ1-4, reads ETGVTQSPTHLIKTRGQQVTLRCSSQSGHNTVSWYQQALGQGPQFIFQYYREEENGRGNFPPRFSGLQFPNYSSELNVNALELDDSALYLCASSLDSNEKLFFGSGTQLSVL.